The next 18 T cell receptor beta chains were all read from a single sample in a study of blood T cell repertoires in COVID-19. Method: immunoSEQ multiplex PCR; TCRdb's copy keeps in-frame clones and lacks some. The sample lists roughly 57,000 clones, just under 90% seen once, with approximately 6% in the top ten. Sequenced sample: peripheral blood. Every receptor here comes from a woman aged 55-69 years with COVID-19, enrolled during active disease.

The rearrangement links TRBV11-3 to TRBJ2-6, with 9 bases aligning to TRBD2. There are 19 residues in the CDR3. J gave up 2 bases and V 2 bases, and 10 bases lay outside the gene matches. Germline CDR1 is SGHNT and CDR2 is YENEEA. In DNA, the CDR3 is TGTGCCAGCAGCTTAAATGCGCGGGAGGGACGTACTGGGGCCAACGTCCTGACTTTC. Translation: CASSLNAREGRTGANVLTF.

The rearrangement uses TRBV28 and TRBJ2-5; 8 bases are shared with TRBD2. Germline values: CDR1 MDHEN, CDR2 SYDVKM. The length of the CDR3 is 15 residues. V was clipped by 5 bases and J by 5 bases; unmatched bases: 10. Here the CDR3 reads CASSRYAGGWETQYF. CDR3 sequence (DNA): TGTGCCAGCAGTCGTTATGCGGGAGGATGGGAGACCCAGTACTTC.

The V and J genes are TRBV5-1 and TRBJ1-2; 7 nucleotides align to TRBD1. The germline CDR1 and CDR2 sequences are SGHRS and YFSETQ. V shed 0 bases and J 8 bases; nucleotides not matched to a gene: 16. The CDR3 covers 17 residues. CDR3 DNA sequence: TGCGCCAGCAGCTTGGGACAGCCCGCAAGGGGGCTGGGGGGCTACACCTTC. Protein: CASSLGQPARGLGGYTF.

The gene calls are TRBV7-8 and TRBJ2-7; the match to TRBD1 covers 11 bases. CDR1 SGHVS and CDR2 FQNEAQ come from the germline V gene. CDR3 size: 16 residues. V lost 5 bases, J lost 4 bases, and 10 bases stayed unmatched. DNA of the CDR3: TGTGCCAGCAGCAGGTTAGGGGGACAGGGGGATTACGAGCAGTACTTC. It encodes CASSRLGGQGDYEQYF.

The rearrangement joins TRBV28 to TRBJ2-3; the match to TRBD2 covers 9 bases. J lost 3 bases, V lost 4 bases, and 23 bases had no gene match. The CDR3 is 21 residues long. CDR1 is MDHEN, CDR2 SYDVKM, per germline. The CDR3 reads CASSSYAGWLAGPERTDTQYF. DNA for the CDR3: TGTGCCAGCAGTTCCTACGCCGGTTGGCTAGCGGGACCCGAAAGGACAGATACGCAGTATTTT.

J is TRBJ1-2 and V is TRBV30; 7 nucleotides agree with TRBD1. The germline V gene has CDR1 GTSNPN and CDR2 SVGIG (reference sequence). The CDR3 runs 14 residues. V lost 5 bases and J lost 5; bases outside the gene matches: 11. DNA of the CDR3: TGTGCCTGGGGGGACCTGGGACAGAGATATGGCTACACCTTC. Its translation is CAWGDLGQRYGYTF.

The chain combines TRBV19 with TRBJ2-7, with D possibly being TRBD2 (5 bases). The germline gives CDR1 LNHDA, CDR2 SQIVND (reference sequence). V gave up 10 bases and J gave up 0 bases, with 7 bases separating them. This CDR3 spans 11 amino acids. The CDR3: CAKDFSYEQYF. The CDR3 DNA is TGTGCCAAGGACTTCTCCTACGAGCAGTACTTC.

The chain links TRBV18 to TRBJ1-4; D remains ambiguous. Germline CDR1 reads KGHSH; CDR2 reads LQKENI. V was clipped by 2 bases and J by 4 bases, with 11 bases between them. The CDR3 totals 15 residues. The CDR3 DNA sequence: TGTGCCAGCTCACCAAGGAGGCAAGATAATGAAAAACTGTTTTTT. The encoded protein is CASSPRRQDNEKLFF.

The chain has TRBV2 and TRBJ2-7, with 11 bases fitting TRBD1. Per the germline V gene, CDR1 is SNHLY and CDR2 is FYNNEI. This CDR3 has 14 residues. V dropped 7 bases and J dropped 8; count of bases not matched to a gene: 10. This CDR3 is CASTEGTGGRQQYF. CDR3 in DNA: TGTGCCAGCACCGAGGGGACAGGGGGTCGCCAGCAGTACTTC.

The chain recombines TRBV9 with TRBJ2-3, with D maybe TRBD2 (6 bases). The CDR3 consists of 15 residues. Germline lookup yields CDR1 SGDLS and CDR2 YYNGEE. Trimming left V 4 bases short and J 3 bases short, with 15 bases between. The CDR3 sequence is CASSYSGPGTDTQYF. DNA for the CDR3: TGTGCCAGCAGCTATAGCGGCCCGGGGACAGATACGCAGTATTTT.

This clone was detected only once. The rearrangement uses TRBV7-6 and TRBJ2-7, with D perhaps TRBD1 (5 bases). V was clipped by 1 base and J by 3 bases, with 13 bases between them. The germline V gene encodes CDR1 SGHVS and CDR2 FNYEAQ. The CDR3 is 15 residues long. The CDR3 sequence: CASSLVGAKDYEQYF. The CDR3 DNA follows: TGTGCCAGCAGCTTAGTAGGGGCTAAGGACTACGAGCAGTACTTC.

The rearrangement uses TRBV28 and TRBJ1-3; D is unresolved. Trimming pared 6 bases from V and 0 bases from J, leaving 6 bases between. The CDR3 extends over 13 amino acids. Germline-derived CDR1 and CDR2 are MDHEN and SYDVKM. In nucleotides, the CDR3 is TGTGCCAGCAGGGCTAGCTCTGGAAACACCATATATTTT. Translated: CASRASSGNTIYF.

This chain links TRBV4-1 with TRBJ1-4; unclear D gene. Trimming took 0 bases from V and 7 from J, leaving 15 bases between them. CDR1 and CDR2 from the germline V gene are MGHRA and YSYEKL. The CDR3 is made up of 16 amino acids. CDR3 sequence reads: CASSQDLTQTGEKLFF. CDR3 in DNA: TGCGCCAGCAGCCAAGATTTGACCCAAACGGGTGAAAAACTGTTTTTT.

The rearrangement uses TRBV18 and TRBJ1-6; perhaps TRBD1 as D (6 bases). Germline CDR1 and CDR2: KGHSH and LQKENI. V dropped 3 bases and J dropped 10 bases, with 7 bases sitting between them. The CDR3 covers 12 residues. CDR3 sequence reads: CASSPTGSPLHF. CDR3 in DNA: TGTGCCAGCTCACCTACAGGGTCACCCCTCCACTTT.

The rearrangement joins TRBV9 to TRBJ1-1; D gene uncertain. The ends were cut back, 0 bases at V and 1 base at J, with 10 bases in the middle. The germline CDR1 and CDR2 sequences are SGDLS and YYNGEE. This CDR3 is built from 15 residues. In DNA form, the CDR3 reads TGTGCCAGCAGCGTAGACGTGGAGACGAACACTGAAGCTTTCTTT. Its translation: CASSVDVETNTEAFF.

This rearrangement joins TRBV10-2 to TRBJ1-1; TRBD1 matches 7 bases. After removal of 8 bases from V and 5 bases from J, the junction contained 5 bases not matched to a gene. CDR1 WSHSY and CDR2 SAAADI come from the germline V gene. This CDR3 has 12 amino acids. The CDR3 DNA reads as TGCGCCAGCCGCGACAGGGTAACTGAAGCTTTCTTT. It translates to CASRDRVTEAFF.

The V call is TRBV21-1, the J call TRBJ1-3; the table calls TRBD1, which could not be checked here. TRBV21-1 is a pseudogene locus. The CDR3 sequence is 23 residues long. The CDR3 region has the DNA TGTGCCAGCAGCATGCAAAGTGGAGGACAGGGTGGAAAGAGATCACCCTCTGGAAACACCATATATTTT. Amino acid sequence: CASSMQSGGQGGKRSPSGNTIYF.

This clone has a single count. The V gene is TRBV5-1, the J gene TRBJ2-7; 15 bases line up with TRBD2. The CDR3 spans 17 residues. Per germline, CDR1 SGHRS and CDR2 YFSETQ. The V segment lost 3 bases and the J segment 4 bases; nucleotides outside the gene matches: 8. The CDR3 spells CASSSGLAGGAPYEQYF. CDR3 in DNA: TGCGCCAGCAGCTCGGGACTAGCGGGAGGCGCGCCTTACGAGCAGTACTTC.